This entry concerns a single TCR beta chain. Antigen: not known. The data derive from a study of cytomegalovirus exposure and HLA in healthy donors. General study points: Analysis performed later showed TCR beta chains linked to HLA being more clonally expanded than equally common others.

CDR1 is SGHRS and CDR2 is YFSETQ in the germline V gene. CDR3 length: 14 residues. V was cut by 0 bases and J by 5 bases, with 12 bases left in between. The PCR ran on 60 Vbeta and 13 Jbeta primers. Assay: immunoSEQ multiplex PCR; the TCRdb copy retains only in-frame clones and omits some. The data contain about 160,000 clones, approximately 80% of them singletons. Material: PBMCs. The chain has TRBV5-1 and TRBJ2-7, with D perhaps matching TRBD1 (5 bases). The receptor was isolated from a man younger than 30 in good health and CMV-seronegative. In nucleotides, the CDR3 is TGCGCCAGCAGCTTGGAATACAGGACGGACGAGCAGTACTTC. It encodes CASSLEYRTDEQYF.